The sequence of this TCR beta chain was determined in a study of T cell repertoires in cytomegalovirus infection. Study-level information: Based on public TCR beta signatures, there were indications of CMV infection and of a matching HLA type. Findings and caveats of the study: It was HLA-C-restricted CMV-specific TCR beta clonotypes that dominated the response ex vivo.

The CDR3 length is 15 residues. The V gene end was trimmed by 3 bases and the J gene end by 11 bases; junction bases not matched to a gene: 11. Via MiXCR, TCRdb re-called the reads, giving one row per CDR3 protein. Here the sample spans about 100,000 distinct CDR3 sequences, around 22% being singletons. On this clonotype itself: Its target is unknown.

This clonotype was sampled from a human donor in good health (CMV status not recorded). Some clones in this sample may be carry-over from other donors' samples. The rearrangement links TRBV23-1 to TRBJ2-7; TRBD2 matches 12 bases. TRBV23-1 is known as an ORF, though its function is uncertain. What was sequenced was CD8+ T cells from PBMCs. The CDR3 is CASSHPTSGSLYKYF. In DNA form, the CDR3 reads TGCGCCAGCAGTCATCCGACTAGCGGGAGTTTATATAAGTACTTC.